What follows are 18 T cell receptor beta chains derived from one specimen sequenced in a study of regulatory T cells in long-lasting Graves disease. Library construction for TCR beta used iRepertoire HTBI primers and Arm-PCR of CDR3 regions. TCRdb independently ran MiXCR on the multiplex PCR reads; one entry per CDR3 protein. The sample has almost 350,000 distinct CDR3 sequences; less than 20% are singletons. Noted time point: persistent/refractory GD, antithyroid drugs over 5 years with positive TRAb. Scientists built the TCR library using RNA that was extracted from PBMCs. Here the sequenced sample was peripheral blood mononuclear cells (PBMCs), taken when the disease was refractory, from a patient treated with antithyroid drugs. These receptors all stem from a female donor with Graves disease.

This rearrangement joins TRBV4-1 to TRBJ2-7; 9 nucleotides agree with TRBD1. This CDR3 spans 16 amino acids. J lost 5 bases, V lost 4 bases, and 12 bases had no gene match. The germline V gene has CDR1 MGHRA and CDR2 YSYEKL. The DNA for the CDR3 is TGCGCCAGCAGCCTTAGACCCGGGACAGGGTACGACGAGCAGTACTTC. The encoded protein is CASSLRPGTGYDEQYF.

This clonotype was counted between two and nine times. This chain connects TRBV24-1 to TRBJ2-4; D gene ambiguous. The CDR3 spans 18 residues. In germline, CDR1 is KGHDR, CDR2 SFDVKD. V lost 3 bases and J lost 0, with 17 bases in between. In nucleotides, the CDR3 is TGTGCCACCAGTGATGCCCCTTCAGGAAGTCTAGCCAAAAACATTCAGTACTTC. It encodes CATSDAPSGSLAKNIQYF.

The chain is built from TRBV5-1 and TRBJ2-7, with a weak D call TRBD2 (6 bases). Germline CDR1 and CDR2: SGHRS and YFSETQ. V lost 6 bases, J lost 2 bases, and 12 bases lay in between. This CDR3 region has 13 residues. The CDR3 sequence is CASKRSGAYEQYF. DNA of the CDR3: TGCGCCAGCAAGAGGTCGGGAGCCTACGAGCAGTACTTC.

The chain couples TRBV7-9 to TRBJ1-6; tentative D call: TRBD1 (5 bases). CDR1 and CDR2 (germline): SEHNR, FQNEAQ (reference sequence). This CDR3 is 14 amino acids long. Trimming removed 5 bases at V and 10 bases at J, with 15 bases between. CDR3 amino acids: CASSHKGDGSPLHF. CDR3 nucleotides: TGTGCCAGCAGCCATAAAGGGGATGGGTCACCCCTCCACTTT.

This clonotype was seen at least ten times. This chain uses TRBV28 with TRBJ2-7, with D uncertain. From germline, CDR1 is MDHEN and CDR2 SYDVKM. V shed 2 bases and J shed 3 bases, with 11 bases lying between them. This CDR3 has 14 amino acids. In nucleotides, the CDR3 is TGTGCCAGCAGTTTAATCGGTACCGACTACGAGCAGTACTTC. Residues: CASSLIGTDYEQYF.

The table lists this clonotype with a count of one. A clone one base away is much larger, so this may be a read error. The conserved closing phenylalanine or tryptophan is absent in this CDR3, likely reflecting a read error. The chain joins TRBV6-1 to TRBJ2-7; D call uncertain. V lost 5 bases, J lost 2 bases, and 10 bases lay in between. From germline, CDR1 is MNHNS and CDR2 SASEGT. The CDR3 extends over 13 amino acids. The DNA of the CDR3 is TGTGCCAGCAGTCCTCACAGTACCTACGAGCAGTACCTC. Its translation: CASSPHSTYEQYL.

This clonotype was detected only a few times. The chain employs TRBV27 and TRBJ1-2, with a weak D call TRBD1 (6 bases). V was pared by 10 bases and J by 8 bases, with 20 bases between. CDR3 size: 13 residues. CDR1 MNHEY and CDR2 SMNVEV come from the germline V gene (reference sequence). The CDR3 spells CATMEVGGGGYTF. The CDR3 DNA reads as TGTGCCACCATGGAGGTTGGGGGCGGAGGCTACACCTTC.

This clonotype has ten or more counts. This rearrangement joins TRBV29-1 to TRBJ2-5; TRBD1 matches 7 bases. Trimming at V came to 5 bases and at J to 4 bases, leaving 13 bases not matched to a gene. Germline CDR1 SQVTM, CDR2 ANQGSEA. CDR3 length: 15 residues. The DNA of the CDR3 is TGCAGCGTTCACCACAGGGGTCTACAGGGAGAGACCCAGTACTTC. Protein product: CSVHHRGLQGETQYF. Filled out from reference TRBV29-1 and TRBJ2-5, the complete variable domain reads SAVISQKPSRDICQRGTSLTIQCQVDSQVTMMFWYRQQPGQSLTLIATANQGSEATYESGFVIDKFPISRPNLTFSTLTVSNMSPEDSSIYLCSVHHRGLQGETQYFGPGTRLLVL.

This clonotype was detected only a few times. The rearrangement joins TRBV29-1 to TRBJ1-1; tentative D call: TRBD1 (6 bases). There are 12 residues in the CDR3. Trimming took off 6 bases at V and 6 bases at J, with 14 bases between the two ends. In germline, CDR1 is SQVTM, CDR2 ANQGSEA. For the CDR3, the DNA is TGCAGCGTCGATGAACAGGGAGCTGAAGCTTTCTTT. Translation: CSVDEQGAEAFF.

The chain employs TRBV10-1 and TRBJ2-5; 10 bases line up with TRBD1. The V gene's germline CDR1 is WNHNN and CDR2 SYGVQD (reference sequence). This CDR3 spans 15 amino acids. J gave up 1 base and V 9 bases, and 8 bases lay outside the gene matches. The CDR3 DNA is TGCGCCAGTCAAGGACAGGGGGTTGTCCAAGAGACCCAGTACTTC. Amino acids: CASQGQGVVQETQYF.

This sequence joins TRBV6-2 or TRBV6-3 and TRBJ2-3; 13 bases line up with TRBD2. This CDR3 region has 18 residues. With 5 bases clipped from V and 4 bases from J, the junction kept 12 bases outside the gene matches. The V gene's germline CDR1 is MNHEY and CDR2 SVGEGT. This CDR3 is CASSPRTSGSVIADTQYF. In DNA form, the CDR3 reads TGTGCCAGCAGTCCCCGGACTAGCGGGAGTGTTATAGCAGATACGCAGTATTTT.

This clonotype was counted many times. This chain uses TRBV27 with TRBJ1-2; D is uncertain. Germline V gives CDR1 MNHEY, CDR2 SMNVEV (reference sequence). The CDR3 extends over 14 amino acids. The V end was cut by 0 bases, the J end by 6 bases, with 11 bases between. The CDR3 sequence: CASSLSPRWNGYTF. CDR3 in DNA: TGTGCCAGCAGTTTATCCCCGCGGTGGAATGGCTACACCTTC.

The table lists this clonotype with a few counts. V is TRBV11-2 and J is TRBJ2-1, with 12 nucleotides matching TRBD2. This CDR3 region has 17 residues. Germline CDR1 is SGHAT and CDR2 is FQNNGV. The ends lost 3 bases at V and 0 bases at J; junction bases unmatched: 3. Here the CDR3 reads CASSLGTSGFSYNEQFF. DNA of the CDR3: TGTGCCAGCAGCTTGGGGACTAGCGGGTTCTCCTACAATGAGCAGTTCTTC.

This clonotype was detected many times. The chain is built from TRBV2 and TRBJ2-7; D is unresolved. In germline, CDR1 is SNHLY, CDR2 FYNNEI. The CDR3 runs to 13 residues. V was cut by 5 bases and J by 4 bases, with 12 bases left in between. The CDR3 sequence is CASSPSPGYEQYF. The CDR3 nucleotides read TGTGCCAGCAGTCCCAGCCCCGGTTACGAGCAGTACTTC.

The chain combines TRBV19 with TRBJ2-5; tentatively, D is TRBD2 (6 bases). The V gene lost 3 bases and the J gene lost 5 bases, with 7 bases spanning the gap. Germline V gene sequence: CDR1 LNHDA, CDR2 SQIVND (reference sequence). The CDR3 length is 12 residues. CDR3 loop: CASSIGRETQYF. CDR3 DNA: TGTGCCAGTAGTATTGGGAGGGAGACCCAGTACTTC.

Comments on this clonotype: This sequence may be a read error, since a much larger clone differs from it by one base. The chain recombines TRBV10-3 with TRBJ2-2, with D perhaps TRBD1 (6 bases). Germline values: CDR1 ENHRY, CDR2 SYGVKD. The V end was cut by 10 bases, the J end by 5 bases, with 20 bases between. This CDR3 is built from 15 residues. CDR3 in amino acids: CATSGEWVFTGELFF. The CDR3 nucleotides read TGTGCCACCTCAGGGGAGTGGGTGTTTACCGGGGAGCTGTTTTTT.

CDR3 residues: CASSLGISNEQFF. CDR3 sequence (DNA): TGTGCCAGCAGTTTGGGGATATCGAATGAGCAGTTCTTC. V gene TRBV12-3 or TRBV12-4 combines with J gene TRBJ2-1, with no clear D. There are 13 residues in the CDR3. The V end lost 3 bases, the J end lost 7 bases, and 10 bases lay between the germline ends.

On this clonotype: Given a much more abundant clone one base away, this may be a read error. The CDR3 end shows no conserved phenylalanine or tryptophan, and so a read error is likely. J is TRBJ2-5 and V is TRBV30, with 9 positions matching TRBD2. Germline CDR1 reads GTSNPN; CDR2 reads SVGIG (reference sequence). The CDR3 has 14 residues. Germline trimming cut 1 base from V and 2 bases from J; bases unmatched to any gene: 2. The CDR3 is CAWSELAGQETQYY. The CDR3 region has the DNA TGTGCCTGGAGTGAGCTAGCGGGGCAAGAGACCCAGTACTAC.